The 29 T cell receptor beta chains given below trace back to one sample, sequenced in a study of CD8+CD57+ T cells in acquired aplastic anemia (dated by TCRdb to between 2017 and 2018). TCRdb shows the sequencer as Illumina HiSeq 2000. Profiling of TCR beta VDJ combinations and CDR3 sequences used genomic DNA as the template. TCRdb reanalyzed the raw reads on its own, using fastp at Q25 for trimming and MiXCR for clone calling, and kept in-frame beta chains. Rows merge per CDR3 protein into single entries with the most common DNA and genes. Counted in this sample were about 190,000 distinct CDR3 sequences; roughly half of them appeared once. Clones ranked in the top ten supply roughly 15% of the sample. What was sequenced was sorted CD4+, CD8+, or CD8+CD57+ T cells (not recorded which) from PBMCs. These receptor sequences come from a human donor in good health, serving as a control.

Note on this clonotype: Possible read error: a much larger clone is one base away. V is TRBV5-6 and J is TRBJ1-3; D gene uncertain. V dropped 0 bases and J dropped 9 bases, with 16 bases sitting between them. Looked up from germline, CDR1 is SGHDT and CDR2 is YYEEEE. This CDR3 region has 15 residues. CDR3 sequence reads: CASSLVTAPQGTIYF. The CDR3 DNA reads as TGTGCCAGCAGCTTGGTAACGGCTCCCCAAGGCACCATATATTTT. Together with reference TRBV5-6 and TRBJ1-3, the CDR3 gives the full variable domain: DAGVTQSPTHLIKTRGQQVTLRCSPKSGHDTVSWYQQALGQGPQFIFQYYEEEERQRGNFPDRFSGHQFPNYSSELNVNALLLGDSALYLCASSLVTAPQGTIYFGEGSWLTVV.

The chain employs TRBV19 and TRBJ2-7; possible D gene TRBD1, 6 bases. V gave up 4 bases and J gave up 2 bases, with 21 bases separating them. CDR3 length: 17 amino acids. The germline gives CDR1 LNHDA, CDR2 SQIVND (reference sequence). CDR3 region: CASSKGNRDGRTYEQYF. DNA of the CDR3: TGTGCCAGTAGTAAGGGGAACAGGGATGGTCGAACCTACGAGCAGTACTTC.

Only a few counts were recorded for this clonotype. The genes are TRBV29-1 and TRBJ2-7; D gene uncertain. Germline V gives CDR1 SQVTM, CDR2 ANQGSEA. Deletions cut 0 bases from V and 6 bases from J, with 9 bases between. The CDR3 runs to 12 residues. CDR3 amino acids: CSVEDQVLEQYF. DNA for the CDR3: TGCAGCGTTGAAGATCAGGTTCTCGAGCAGTACTTC.

This clonotype was detected ten times or more. The chain recombines TRBV5-5 with TRBJ2-7, with TRBD1 matching 7 bases. With V trimmed by 4 bases and J by 3 bases, 4 bases remained unmatched. The CDR3 runs 13 residues. Germline V CDR1 and CDR2: SGHKS, YYEKEE (reference sequence). The CDR3 here is CASSPTGSYEQYF. In DNA, the CDR3 is TGTGCCAGCAGCCCGACAGGGAGCTACGAGCAGTACTTC. Using reference TRBV5-5 and TRBJ2-7 for the parts outside the CDR3, the full variable domain is DAGVTQSPTHLIKTRGQQVTLRCSPISGHKSVSWYQQVLGQGPQFIFQYYEKEERGRGNFPDRFSARQFPNYSSELNVNALLLGDSALYLCASSPTGSYEQYFGPGTRLTVT.

The rearrangement links TRBV20-1 to TRBJ1-5, with D uncertain. V was pared by 2 bases and J by 5 bases, with 16 bases between. The CDR3 extends over 15 amino acids. CDR1 is DFQATT, CDR2 SNEGSKA, per germline (reference sequence). In DNA form, the CDR3 reads TGCAGTGCTAGACCCCCCCCGCTTCAGGATCAGCCCCAGCATTTT. Protein: CSARPPPLQDQPQHF.

J is TRBJ2-7 and V is TRBV15; D is unresolved. The ends were cut back, 3 bases at V and 2 bases at J, with 14 bases in the middle. Germline V CDR1 and CDR2: LNHNV, YYDKDF (reference sequence). This CDR3 spans 15 amino acids. DNA for the CDR3: TGTGCCACCAGCAGCCCCCCCGGGCCCCCCTACGAGCAGTACTTC. As protein: CATSSPPGPPYEQYF.

V usage is TRBV7-2 and J usage is TRBJ2-2, with 7 bases lining up with TRBD1. This CDR3 is 15 amino acids long. Per germline, CDR1 SGHTA and CDR2 FQGNSA. V shed 6 bases and J 0 bases; nucleotides not matched to a gene: 4. CDR3 in DNA: TGTGCCAGCAGACTTGGACAGGCGAACACCGGGGAGCTGTTTTTT. Encoded protein: CASRLGQANTGELFF.

The chain couples TRBV2 to TRBJ2-2, with TRBD2 identical over 9 bases. The germline gives CDR1 SNHLY, CDR2 FYNNEI. V lost 6 bases and J lost 4; bases outside the gene matches: 12. CDR3 size: 17 residues. The CDR3 reads CASSAVAGAMSTGELFF. Here the CDR3 DNA reads TGTGCCAGCAGCGCAGTAGCGGGGGCAATGAGCACCGGGGAGCTGTTTTTT.

In regard to this clonotype: A much more abundant neighbour one base away suggests this may be a read error. The chain is built from TRBV6-5 and TRBJ2-7; D is uncertain. Trimming took 0 bases from V and 2 from J, leaving 11 bases between them. Germline assignment: CDR1 MNHEY and CDR2 SVGAGI. The CDR3 totals 15 residues. Written as DNA, the CDR3 is TGTGCCAGCAGTTACTCGCGGTACGGACCCTACGAGCAGTACTTC. Translating gives CASSYSRYGPYEQYF.

As concerns this clonotype: Being one base from a much bigger clone, this may be a read error. Since the CDR3 does not end with the conserved phenylalanine or tryptophan, this likely comes from a read error. The genes are TRBV7-2 and TRBJ1-1; 8 positions agree with TRBD1. J gave up 5 bases and V 5 bases, and 10 bases lay outside the gene matches. The CDR3 loop spans 15 amino acids. Germline-derived CDR1 and CDR2 are SGHTA and FQGNSA. CDR3 in amino acids: CASSPSGGGGTEAFL. The CDR3 DNA sequence: TGTGCCAGCAGCCCCTCAGGGGGCGGTGGTACTGAAGCTTTCCTT.

In this sample, this clonotype turned up many times. Here the CDR3 DNA reads TGCAGCGTTGAAGAGGGAACAGATACGCAGTATTTT. Protein product: CSVEEGTDTQYF. The genes are TRBV29-1 and TRBJ2-3; D call uncertain. The CDR3 consists of 12 residues. Germline values: CDR1 SQVTM, CDR2 ANQGSEA. V shed 0 bases and J shed 3 bases, with 4 bases lying between them.

The chain uses TRBV2 and TRBJ1-5; D remains unclear. The V end lost 4 bases, the J end lost 6 bases, and 19 bases lay between the germline ends. CDR1 is SNHLY and CDR2 is FYNNEI in the germline V gene. There are 16 residues in the CDR3. The CDR3, as DNA: TGTGCCAGCAGTGTGGCCGTAGGAGAAGGTAGTCAGCCCCAGCATTTT. Encoded protein: CASSVAVGEGSQPQHF.

The J gene is TRBJ1-4, the V gene TRBV6-5; no reliable D call. CDR3 length: 14 amino acids. The V gene's germline CDR1 is MNHEY and CDR2 SVGAGI. With 0 bases removed from V and 6 bases from J, the gap between germline ends came to 8 bases. In DNA, the CDR3 is TGTGCCAGCAGTTACTCGAAGGGAGATGAAAAACTGTTTTTT. Translating it yields CASSYSKGDEKLFF.

This clonotype was observed a few times. This chain uses TRBV29-1 with TRBJ2-1, with 13 bases aligning to TRBD2. CDR3 length: 15 amino acids. Germline V gives CDR1 SQVTM, CDR2 ANQGSEA. CDR3 in amino acids: CSARLRTSGGNEQFF. In nucleotides, the CDR3 is TGCAGTGCTAGACTCCGGACTAGCGGGGGCAATGAGCAGTTCTTC.

This chain links TRBV10-2 with TRBJ2-7; possible D gene TRBD1, 7 bases. V gave up 4 bases and J gave up 4 bases, with 17 bases separating them. CDR1 is WSHSY and CDR2 is SAAADI in the germline V gene. The CDR3 extends over 15 amino acids. The CDR3, as DNA: TGCGCCAGCAGTGTCGGGCAGGGGGGACGATACGAGCAGTACGTC. This encodes CASSVGQGGRYEQYV.

This clonotype has a handful of counts. The chain couples TRBV24-1 to TRBJ2-3; D might be TRBD1 (5 bases). Trimming removed 3 bases from V and 0 bases from J, with 12 bases in between. Per the germline V gene, CDR1 is KGHDR and CDR2 is SFDVKD. CDR3 length: 16 amino acids. CDR3 coding DNA: TGTGCCACCAGTGATGCCGTCAGGGCTAGCACAGATACGCAGTATTTT. It encodes CATSDAVRASTDTQYF.

A single count supports this clonotype. This rearrangement joins TRBV20-1 to TRBJ2-5; D not certain. The CDR3 has 12 amino acids. V was shortened by 3 bases and J by 1 base, with 6 bases between the two germline ends. CDR1 is DFQATT, CDR2 SNEGSKA, per germline (reference sequence). The CDR3 DNA sequence: TGCAGTGCTAGCGGGCCCCAAGAGACCCAGTACTTC. Protein: CSASGPQETQYF.

The chain couples TRBV7-9 to TRBJ2-2; no reliable D call. Trimming took 5 bases from V and 2 from J, leaving 12 bases between them. This CDR3 region has 15 residues. Germline V CDR1 and CDR2: SEHNR, FQNEAQ (reference sequence). CDR3 nucleotide sequence: TGTGCCAGCAGCCTCAACGGGCGTAACACCGGGGAGCTGTTTTTT. As protein: CASSLNGRNTGELFF.

On this clonotype: This may arise from a read error, as a much more abundant clone is one base away. The CDR3 DNA is TGTGCCAGCAGTTACTCAGGGGACGTACAGCCCCAGCATTTT. The encoded protein is CASSYSGDVQPQHF. The chain couples TRBV6-2 or TRBV6-3 to TRBJ1-5; a weak D match, TRBD1 (5 bases). Germline V CDR1 and CDR2: MNHEY, SVGEGT. The CDR3 consists of 14 residues. Trimming left V 0 bases short and J 7 bases short, with 10 bases between.

This clonotype occurred many times. V is TRBV7-8 and J is TRBJ1-4; tentative D call: TRBD1 (6 bases). In germline, CDR1 is SGHVS, CDR2 FQNEAQ. The CDR3 is 15 amino acids. The ends were cut back, 4 bases at V and 2 bases at J, with 11 bases in the middle. CDR3 region: CASSSYRVTNEKLFF. The CDR3 DNA is TGTGCCAGCAGCTCCTACAGGGTTACTAATGAAAAACTGTTTTTT.

With regard to this clonotype: One end of the junction does not line up with germline, which may come from a read error. J is TRBJ2-5 and V is TRBV5-5, with D unclear. The germline CDR1 and CDR2 sequences are SGHKS and YYEKEE (reference sequence). This CDR3 has 14 amino acids. CDR3 sequence: CASSLGSSNQPQYF. The CDR3 nucleotides are TGCGCCAGCAGCTTAGGCAGTAGCAATCAGCCCCAGTACTTC.

This chain connects TRBV29-1 to TRBJ2-1, with 9 bases fitting TRBD1. The CDR3 runs 13 residues. The ends lost 8 bases at V and 7 bases at J; junction bases unmatched: 9. CDR1 is SQVTM and CDR2 is ANQGSEA in the germline V gene. The CDR3 reads CSTPGQGPNEQFF. As DNA, the CDR3 is TGCAGCACCCCGGGACAGGGTCCGAATGAGCAGTTCTTC.

The V gene is TRBV7-2, the J gene TRBJ1-2; perhaps TRBD1 as D (5 bases). This CDR3 comprises 14 residues. The V end was cut by 1 base, the J end by 4 bases, with 10 bases between. Germline lookup yields CDR1 SGHTA and CDR2 FQGNSA. The CDR3 DNA follows: TGTGCCAGCAGCTTAGGGGGGGGTACCTATGGCTACACCTTC. It translates to CASSLGGGTYGYTF.

This clonotype was found a few times. Since the CDR3 does not end with the conserved phenylalanine or tryptophan, this likely comes from a read error. No DNA is shown, since the ends of the CDR3 on it are uncertain; the CDR3 is the one TCRdb lists. The V gene is TRBV7-2, the J gene TRBJ2-7. Germline CDR1 is SGHTA and CDR2 is FQGNSA. The CDR3 extends over 9 residues, inclusive of both ends. CDR3 protein: CASSLALVG.

A note on this clonotype: Because the CDR3's place on the DNA is in doubt, the DNA is left out and the CDR3 is given as listed by TCRdb. The chain uses TRBV10-3 and TRBJ1-6; the tabulated D call, TRBD1, remains unverified against the DNA. The germline V gene has CDR1 ENHRY and CDR2 SYGVKD. A total of 22 residues make up the CDR3, ends included. This chain's CDR3 is CAISGQVEETQYFGPANSPLHF.

The genes are TRBV10-3 and TRBJ1-2; TRBD1 aligns across 12 bases. With 6 bases clipped from V and 4 bases from J, the junction kept 6 bases outside the gene matches. The CDR3 is 15 amino acids. The germline gives CDR1 ENHRY, CDR2 SYGVKD. CDR3 amino acids: CAISGTGGVGYGYTF. The DNA of the CDR3 is TGTGCCATCAGCGGGACAGGGGGCGTAGGCTATGGCTACACCTTC.

This clonotype showed up many times. The genes are TRBV6-4 and TRBJ2-3, with 13 bases that match TRBD2. From germline, CDR1 is MRHNA and CDR2 SNTAGT. The CDR3 extends over 17 amino acids. V shed 7 bases and J 0 bases; nucleotides not matched to a gene: 7. DNA for the CDR3: TGTGCCAGCATTGGACTAGCGGGGGTTGTCAGCACAGATACGCAGTATTTT. This encodes CASIGLAGVVSTDTQYF.

This clonotype came up many times. This chain uses TRBV20-1 with TRBJ2-3, with D maybe TRBD1 (7 bases). Trimming left V 7 bases short and J 3 bases short, with 11 bases between. The CDR3 runs 12 residues. CDR1 DFQATT and CDR2 SNEGSKA come from the germline V gene (reference sequence). CDR3 in amino acids: CSEGAGTDTQYF. DNA of the CDR3: TGCAGTGAGGGGGCGGGGACAGATACGCAGTATTTT.

The table lists this clonotype with a count of one. The chain is built from TRBV7-3 and TRBJ2-3; D is perhaps TRBD1 or TRBD2 (6 bases each). The CDR3 extends over 14 amino acids. Per the germline V gene, CDR1 is SGHTA and CDR2 is FQGTGA. V was clipped by 4 bases and J by 1 base, with 9 bases between them. The CDR3 DNA reads as TGTGCCAGCAGCTCGGAGGGGGGCACAGATACGCAGTATTTT. This codes for CASSSEGGTDTQYF.